Listed here are 26 T cell receptor beta chains from one sample, sequenced in a study of T-cell memory formation after mild COVID-19. One entry per CDR3 protein results from TCRdb running MiXCR on the 5' RACE reads. The sample has under 110,000 distinct CDR3 sequences; about a sixth are singletons. Input material: PBMCs or a T cell subset sorted from them (not recorded which). These receptors originate from an adult woman who had mild COVID-19 (a few samples of this study predate the infection). Cell type and time point are not known.

CDR3 sequence (DNA): TGCGCCAGCAGCCAAGAACCCCTCGGATTCTCCTACGAGCAGTACTTC. Encoded protein: CASSQEPLGFSYEQYF. The gene calls are TRBV4-1 and TRBJ2-7; D call uncertain. Germline-derived CDR1 and CDR2 are MGHRA and YSYEKL. The CDR3 covers 16 residues. Trimming cost V 0 bases and J 0 bases, with 12 bases left between them.

CDR3 in amino acids: CASSHSRGTGELFF. For the CDR3, the DNA is TGTGCCAGCAGTCATTCAAGGGGGACCGGGGAGCTGTTTTTT. The chain has TRBV4-2 and TRBJ2-2; TRBD1 is a possible D gene (6 bases). The CDR3 covers 14 residues. Per germline, CDR1 LGHNA and CDR2 YNFKEQ. The germline V and J ends were trimmed by 6 bases and 5 bases, with 13 bases remaining between them.

The V call is TRBV10-3, the J call TRBJ1-1; the D is unclear. CDR3 length: 12 residues. Germline CDR1 reads ENHRY; CDR2 reads SYGVKD. V was pared by 6 bases and J by 0 bases, with 5 bases between. DNA for the CDR3: TGTGCCATCAGCGAAATGAACACTGAAGCTTTCTTT. Its protein is CAISEMNTEAFF.

This clonotype was counted only a few times. The chain combines TRBV3-1 with TRBJ2-1; 10 nucleotides match TRBD2. The CDR3 has 17 residues. Germline CDR1 LGHDT, CDR2 YNNKEL (reference sequence). Trimming removed 0 bases from V and 2 bases from J; junction bases left unmatched: 4. The CDR3 spells CASSQDVAGGPYNEQFF. The CDR3 DNA reads as TGTGCCAGCAGCCAAGATGTAGCGGGAGGCCCCTACAATGAGCAGTTCTTC.

This clonotype was found many times. V and J are TRBV5-1 and TRBJ2-7; D not resolved. CDR1 and CDR2 from the germline V gene are SGHRS and YFSETQ. Between the trimmed V and J ends, which lost 2 bases and 0 bases, there was a span of 3 bases. This CDR3 has 12 residues. The CDR3 DNA reads as TGCGCCAGCAGCTTAAACTCCTACGAGCAGTACTTC. Its translation is CASSLNSYEQYF.

This clonotype was detected a few times. The chain couples TRBV7-9 to TRBJ2-1; D is perhaps TRBD2 (6 bases). Trimming shortened V by 2 bases and J by 1 base, and 9 bases separated the two germline ends. The CDR3 spans 15 residues. Germline loops: CDR1 SEHNR, CDR2 FQNEAQ (reference sequence). The CDR3 DNA sequence: TGTGCCAGCAGCTTACCCGGGACTTCCTACAATGAGCAGTTCTTC. This gives the protein CASSLPGTSYNEQFF.

A few counts support this clonotype. The chain is built from TRBV7-3 and TRBJ1-1; D perhaps matches TRBD1 (6 bases). This CDR3 is 14 amino acids long. V lost 6 bases and J 5 bases, leaving 16 bases between the germline ends. The germline V gene has CDR1 SGHTA and CDR2 FQGTGA. The CDR3 nucleotides are TGTGCCAGCAGTCCTACAGGGTCCCTAACTGAAGCTTTCTTT. As protein: CASSPTGSLTEAFF. Full variable domain (remainder filled in from reference TRBV7-3 and TRBJ1-1): GAGVSQTPSNKVTEKGKYVELRCDPISGHTALYWYRQSLGQGPEFLIYFQGTGAADDSGLPNDRFFAVRPEGSVSTLKIQRTERGDSAVYLCASSPTGSLTEAFFGQGTRLTVV.

This clonotype was counted only a few times. The chain links TRBV30 to TRBJ2-1; D is perhaps TRBD1 or TRBD2 (5 bases each). The CDR3 spans 12 residues. Germline CDR1 GTSNPN, CDR2 SVGIG (reference sequence). Trimming pared 5 bases from V and 9 bases from J, leaving 14 bases between. The CDR3 sequence: CAWGRVGGEQFF. The CDR3 DNA reads TGTGCCTGGGGGCGAGTTGGGGGTGAGCAGTTCTTC.

V gene TRBV7-9 combines with J gene TRBJ2-7, with D possibly being TRBD2 (6 bases). The CDR3 runs to 13 residues. The germline gives CDR1 SEHNR, CDR2 FQNEAQ (reference sequence). V was pared by 5 bases and J by 3 bases, with 11 bases between. The CDR3, as DNA: TGTGCCAGCAGCAGGGTGGGAGGCTACGAGCAGTACTTC. Translated: CASSRVGGYEQYF.

The gene calls are TRBV7-6 and TRBJ2-7, with a possible D match to TRBD1 (5 bases). There are 15 residues in the CDR3. V lost 0 bases and J lost 2, with 11 bases in between. Germline CDR1 reads SGHVS; CDR2 reads FNYEAQ. For the CDR3, the DNA is TGTGCCAGCAGCTTAGCAGGGCAGGGCGCCTACGAGCAGTACTTC. This gives the protein CASSLAGQGAYEQYF.

The chain has TRBV24-1 and TRBJ2-3; 11 bases align to TRBD1. The CDR3 runs 13 residues. Germline CDR1 and CDR2: KGHDR and SFDVKD. The junction had 2 bases not matched to a gene; V was cut back by 5 bases and J by 8 bases. CDR3 in DNA: TGTGCCACCAGTGCGGGGACAGGGGGTACGCAGTATTTT. This sequence encodes CATSAGTGGTQYF.

V is TRBV6-5 and J is TRBJ2-3, with TRBD2 as a possible D gene (6 bases). Germline assignment: CDR1 MNHEY and CDR2 SVGAGI. The V gene lost 7 bases and the J gene lost 5 bases, with 16 bases spanning the gap. The CDR3 has 14 residues. DNA of the CDR3: TGTGCCAGCACCTTTTTGCCGGGGGAAGATACGCAGTATTTT. This encodes CASTFLPGEDTQYF.

This clonotype was seen a handful of times. The chain uses TRBV6-5 and TRBJ1-4; TRBD1 might be the D (5 bases). CDR1 MNHEY and CDR2 SVGAGI come from the germline V gene. This CDR3 region has 13 residues. Trimming left V 8 bases short and J 12 bases short, with 19 bases between. CDR3 DNA: TGTGCCAGCGGGGCAGGGCCATTGGTGGAACTGTTTTTT. Translation gives CASGAGPLVELFF.

This clonotype showed up just once. The chain employs TRBV5-1 and TRBJ2-7; TRBD2 aligns across 7 bases. Germline V gene sequence: CDR1 SGHRS, CDR2 YFSETQ. The CDR3 extends over 15 amino acids. The junction had 9 bases not matched to a gene; V was cut back by 4 bases and J by 2 bases. This chain's CDR3 is CASSPVVAGAYEQYF. For the CDR3, the DNA is TGCGCCAGCAGCCCCGTCGTCGCGGGAGCCTACGAGCAGTACTTC.

A few counts support this clonotype. This sequence joins TRBV11-1 and TRBJ2-2; D unclear. The CDR3 is 11 residues long. V shed 6 bases and J shed 6 bases, with 5 bases lying between them. Germline V gene sequence: CDR1 SGHAT, CDR2 FQDESV (reference sequence). Here the CDR3 reads CASRMAGELFF. CDR3 nucleotide sequence: TGTGCCAGCAGGATGGCCGGGGAGCTGTTTTTT.

The chain joins TRBV24-1 to TRBJ2-3; D is perhaps TRBD1 (6 bases). Trimming removed 3 bases at V and 5 bases at J, with 20 bases between. Germline loops: CDR1 KGHDR, CDR2 SFDVKD. The CDR3 spans 17 residues. The CDR3 spells CATSDPSTGLEGDTQYF. CDR3 DNA: TGTGCCACCAGTGATCCCTCGACAGGCCTAGAGGGAGATACGCAGTATTTT.

The J gene is TRBJ2-2, the V gene TRBV1; TRBD1 is the table's D call and was not checked against the DNA. TRBV1 is described as a pseudogene. The CDR3 loop spans 19 amino acids. The CDR3 here is CTSSNPHRTAPEATGELFF. In nucleotides, the CDR3 is TGCACCAGCAGCAACCCCCATCGGACAGCCCCTGAAGCCACCGGGGAGCTGTTTTTT.

The chain is built from TRBV15 and TRBJ2-3; 7 nucleotides line up with TRBD2. The CDR3 is made up of 14 amino acids. The J segment lost 5 bases and the V segment lost 8 bases, leaving 10 bases of the junction unmatched. Germline values: CDR1 LNHNV, CDR2 YYDKDF (reference sequence). CDR3 amino acids: CATGGVAGVDTQYF. The CDR3 nucleotides read TGTGCCACCGGGGGGGTCGCTGGAGTAGATACGCAGTATTTT.

J is TRBJ2-2 and V is TRBV7-2; D is unresolved. The CDR3 extends over 12 amino acids. Trimming left V 3 bases short and J 8 bases short, with 7 bases between. Germline values: CDR1 SGHTA, CDR2 FQGNSA. CDR3 in DNA: TGTGCCAGCAGCTTGTTCTCTGGGGAGCTGTTTTTT. It is translated as CASSLFSGELFF.

The CDR3 loop reads CASSLGVLAGGAQETQYF. CDR3 bases: TGTGCCAGCAGCTTAGGGGTCCTAGCGGGGGGAGCACAAGAGACCCAGTACTTC. The chain recombines TRBV7-2 with TRBJ2-5, with 11 bases that match TRBD2. After removal of 1 base from V and 2 bases from J, the junction contained 9 bases not matched to a gene. The CDR3 spans 18 residues. Germline-derived CDR1 and CDR2 are SGHTA and FQGNSA.

This rearrangement joins TRBV7-9 to TRBJ2-2, with D tentatively TRBD1 (6 bases). The CDR3 extends over 15 amino acids. Trimming took 3 bases from V and 4 from J, leaving 12 bases between them. CDR1 is SEHNR and CDR2 is FQNEAQ in the germline V gene (reference sequence). DNA of the CDR3: TGTGCCAGCAGCTTGAAGCCAGGGGCCACCGGGGAGCTGTTTTTT. Protein sequence: CASSLKPGATGELFF.

The table lists this clonotype with a few counts. The chain combines TRBV27 with TRBJ2-7; 7 bases align to TRBD1. V was clipped by 5 bases and J by 1 base; unmatched bases: 20. CDR3 length: 19 residues. Germline V lookup: CDR1 MNHEY, CDR2 SMNVEV (reference sequence). The CDR3 is CASSPMGGMTGFLSYEQYF. The CDR3 nucleotides are TGTGCCAGCAGTCCTATGGGTGGAATGACAGGGTTCCTATCCTACGAGCAGTACTTC.

The chain employs TRBV6-5 and TRBJ2-7, with TRBD1 matching over 8 bases. The J segment lost 4 bases and the V segment lost 5 bases, leaving 7 bases of the junction unmatched. The CDR3 is 14 residues long. Germline V gives CDR1 MNHEY, CDR2 SVGAGI. The CDR3 reads CASSGQGAGYEQYF. The CDR3 coding sequence is TGTGCCAGCAGTGGGCAGGGGGCAGGGTACGAGCAGTACTTC.

The V call is TRBV9, the J call TRBJ2-3; 12 bases are a match to TRBD2. CDR1 and CDR2 (germline): SGDLS, YYNGEE. The length of the CDR3 is 15 residues. V was clipped by 4 bases and J by 5 bases; unmatched bases: 5. The CDR3 is CASSPSGGAIDTQYF. The CDR3 DNA is TGTGCCAGCAGCCCTAGCGGGGGGGCCATAGATACGCAGTATTTT.

A few counts support this clonotype. The V call is TRBV11-1, the J call TRBJ2-7, with D perhaps TRBD1 or TRBD2 (5 bases each). Germline CDR1 SGHAT, CDR2 FQDESV (reference sequence). The CDR3 totals 16 residues. Trimming removed 6 bases at V and 6 bases at J, with 24 bases between. The chain's CDR3 is CASRPYSGTRPSEQYF. DNA of the CDR3: TGTGCCAGCAGACCCTACTCCGGGACCCGACCGTCCGAGCAGTACTTC.

The chain is built from TRBV5-4 and TRBJ2-7; 9 nucleotides agree with TRBD2. Unmatched junction bases numbered 6, after V lost 4 bases and J lost 4 bases. Germline lookup yields CDR1 SGHNT and CDR2 YYREEE (reference sequence). The CDR3 is 14 amino acids. The CDR3 protein is CASSQASGAYEQYF. As DNA, the CDR3 is TGTGCCAGCAGCCAGGCTAGCGGGGCGTACGAGCAGTACTTC. Full variable domain (remainder filled in from reference TRBV5-4 and TRBJ2-7): ETGVTQSPTHLIKTRGQQVTLRCSSQSGHNTVSWYQQALGQGPQFIFQYYREEENGRGNFPPRFSGLQFPNYSSELNVNALELDDSALYLCASSQASGAYEQYFGPGTRLTVT.